Each of the 18 T cell receptor beta chains below was sequenced from the same sample in a study of cytomegalovirus exposure and HLA in healthy donors. 13 Jbeta primers and 60 Vbeta primers were used for the PCR. Method: immunoSEQ multiplex PCR; TCRdb's copy keeps in-frame clones and lacks some. The data contain roughly 80,000 clones, about three quarters of them singletons. The specimen sequenced was PBMCs. These receptors were taken from a male donor in good health and CMV-seropositive.

The chain carries TRBV9 and TRBJ2-7, with TRBD1 identical over 10 bases. The junction had 3 bases not matched to a gene; V was cut back by 3 bases and J by 0 bases. The CDR3 covers 15 residues. Per germline, CDR1 SGDLS and CDR2 YYNGEE. CDR3 amino acids: CASSDGQGVSYEQYF. In DNA, the CDR3 is TGTGCCAGCAGCGACGGACAGGGGGTCTCCTACGAGCAGTACTTC.

Only a few counts were recorded for this clone. This chain uses TRBV11-3 with TRBJ2-3, with TRBD2 identical over 8 bases. From germline, CDR1 is SGHNT and CDR2 YENEEA. J gave up 2 bases and V 8 bases, and 9 bases lay outside the gene matches. CDR3 size: 15 residues. The CDR3: CASSRGLGSTDTQYF. In DNA form, the CDR3 reads TGTGCCAGCTCTCGGGGACTAGGGTCCACAGATACGCAGTATTTT.

V is TRBV10-3 and J is TRBJ2-1, with TRBD2 matching 9 bases. V lost 0 bases and J lost 3; bases outside the gene matches: 3. There are 16 residues in the CDR3. CDR1 and CDR2 from the germline V gene are ENHRY and SYGVKD. CDR3 region: CAISESEAGGYNEQFF. The CDR3 DNA reads as TGTGCCATCAGTGAGTCAGAAGCGGGGGGCTACAATGAGCAGTTCTTC.

This clone was seen more than once but under ten times. The V call is TRBV14, the J call TRBJ2-7; possibly TRBD2 for D (5 bases). V was pared by 0 bases and J by 7 bases, with 10 bases between. Germline V gene lookup returns CDR1 SGHDN and CDR2 FVKESK. The CDR3 length is 13 residues. The CDR3 region has the DNA TGTGCCAGCAGCCAAGATGGTAGGAGGGAGCAGTACTTC. Residues: CASSQDGRREQYF.

This chain joins TRBV7-8 and TRBJ2-1; tentatively, D is TRBD2 (5 bases). The CDR3 is made up of 14 amino acids. From germline, CDR1 is SGHVS and CDR2 FQNEAQ. V was shortened by 3 bases and J by 7 bases, with 13 bases between the two germline ends. The CDR3 protein is CASSFLRTGNEQFF. The CDR3, as DNA: TGTGCCAGCAGCTTTTTAAGGACTGGGAATGAGCAGTTCTTC.

This clone was observed a handful of times. The rearrangement joins TRBV7-2 to TRBJ1-2, with D perhaps TRBD1 (5 bases). The length of the CDR3 is 12 residues. Trimming removed 8 bases at V and 8 bases at J, with 15 bases between. Germline V lookup: CDR1 SGHTA, CDR2 FQGNSA. In DNA form, the CDR3 reads TGTGCCAGCGCCAGGGAGGTAGGGGGCTACACCTTC. Protein product: CASAREVGGYTF.

The chain is built from TRBV4-1 and TRBJ2-3; D gene uncertain. The germline gives CDR1 MGHRA, CDR2 YSYEKL. This CDR3 contains 17 residues. Trimming removed 0 bases at V and 2 bases at J, with 15 bases between. This chain's CDR3 is CASSQEAGGSVTDTQYF. The CDR3 DNA is TGCGCCAGCAGCCAAGAGGCAGGTGGGTCAGTCACAGATACGCAGTATTTT.

The rearrangement joins TRBV5-6 to TRBJ2-3; 10 nucleotides match TRBD1. The CDR3 runs 15 residues. Trimming at V came to 1 base and at J to 2 bases, leaving 1 base not matched to a gene. Per germline, CDR1 SGHDT and CDR2 YYEEEE. The CDR3 coding sequence is TGTGCCAGCAGCTTGAGACAGGGGGCCACAGATACGCAGTATTTT. It translates to CASSLRQGATDTQYF. Drawing the rest from reference TRBV5-6 and TRBJ2-3, the complete variable domain is DAGVTQSPTHLIKTRGQQVTLRCSPKSGHDTVSWYQQALGQGPQFIFQYYEEEERQRGNFPDRFSGHQFPNYSSELNVNALLLGDSALYLCASSLRQGATDTQYFGPGTRLTVL.

This clone was counted a single time. J is TRBJ2-7 and V is TRBV7-8, with 9 bases lining up with TRBD2. The CDR3 has 15 residues. Germline trimming cut 1 base from V and 2 bases from J; bases unmatched to any gene: 3. Germline-derived CDR1 and CDR2 are SGHVS and FQNEAQ. Here the CDR3 reads CASSLVKRGAYEQYF. The DNA for the CDR3 is TGTGCCAGCAGCTTAGTAAAGCGGGGGGCCTACGAGCAGTACTTC.

V is TRBV5-5 and J is TRBJ2-7; 7 nucleotides align to TRBD1. V shed 4 bases, J shed 2 bases, and the junction held 6 bases outside the gene matches. CDR1 and CDR2 (germline): SGHKS, YYEKEE (reference sequence). This CDR3 is 14 amino acids long. The CDR3 nucleotides are TGTGCCAGCAGCCAGGGACAGACGGCCTACGAGCAGTACTTC. Translated: CASSQGQTAYEQYF.

CDR3 residues: CASSLGGGRRTEAFF. The CDR3 coding sequence is TGTGCCAGCAGCTTAGGCGGTGGTAGGAGAACTGAAGCTTTCTTT. The J gene is TRBJ1-1, the V gene TRBV7-9; no definite D call. This CDR3 contains 15 residues. V lost 1 base to trimming and J lost 5 bases, with 14 bases between them. Germline V CDR1 and CDR2: SEHNR, FQNEAQ (reference sequence).

The rearrangement links TRBV19 to TRBJ2-3; 7 nucleotides align to TRBD2. J gave up 3 bases and V 6 bases, and 12 bases lay outside the gene matches. CDR3 length equals 16 residues. Looked up from germline, CDR1 is LNHDA and CDR2 is SQIVND (reference sequence). The CDR3, as DNA: TGTGCCAGTAGGACCCTAATGGGGGGGGGTACAGATACGCAGTATTTT. Protein product: CASRTLMGGGTDTQYF.

This clone was counted between two and nine times. The V gene is TRBV6-6, the J gene TRBJ1-5; maybe TRBD1 (6 bases). Germline V CDR1 and CDR2: MNHNY, SVGAGI (reference sequence). The germline V and J ends were trimmed by 7 bases and 1 base, with 8 bases remaining between them. This CDR3 contains 13 residues. The CDR3 DNA sequence: TGTGCCAGCAAGACAGGCAGCAATCAGCCCCAGCATTTT. Its translation is CASKTGSNQPQHF.

The V gene is TRBV7-9, the J gene TRBJ1-2, with 7 bases matching TRBD1. Germline V gene lookup returns CDR1 SEHNR and CDR2 FQNEAQ (reference sequence). The CDR3 spans 12 residues. V dropped 8 bases and J dropped 8; count of bases not matched to a gene: 8. The CDR3 DNA reads TGTGCCAGCGAAACAGGGGCAGGGGGCTACACCTTC. Translation: CASETGAGGYTF.

This chain links TRBV6-1 with TRBJ2-3; 12 positions match TRBD2. This CDR3 is built from 19 residues. Germline CDR1 reads MNHNS; CDR2 reads SASEGT. After removal of 2 bases from V and 0 bases from J, the junction contained 9 bases not matched to a gene. The CDR3 DNA reads as TGTGCCAGCAGTGAAAAGTCTCCTAGCGGGAGGGCTAGCACAGATACGCAGTATTTT. Its protein product is CASSEKSPSGRASTDTQYF.

CDR3 nucleotide sequence: TGTGCCAGCAGTCACGGGAGCAATCAGCCCCAGCATTTT. This codes for CASSHGSNQPQHF. J is TRBJ1-5 and V is TRBV27; no clear D gene. CDR3 size: 13 residues. With 5 bases removed from V and 1 base from J, the gap between germline ends came to 6 bases. CDR1 is MNHEY, CDR2 SMNVEV, per germline (reference sequence).

This clone was seen a single time. The CDR3 region is CASSLLTSGSYNEQFF. In DNA form, the CDR3 reads TGCGCCAGCAGCTTGTTAACTAGCGGGAGCTACAATGAGCAGTTCTTC. The gene calls are TRBV5-1 and TRBJ2-1; 11 nucleotides match TRBD2. J was trimmed by 3 bases and V by 1 base; bases with no gene match: 3. Germline V gives CDR1 SGHRS, CDR2 YFSETQ. The CDR3 is 16 amino acids.

This chain connects TRBV7-6 to TRBJ2-1; 9 nucleotides align to TRBD2. V was clipped by 0 bases and J by 4 bases; unmatched bases: 4. This CDR3 comprises 16 residues. Germline assignment: CDR1 SGHVS and CDR2 FNYEAQ. In nucleotides, the CDR3 is TGTGCCAGCAGCTTAGCGTGGCGGGGGGGGTACAATGAGCAGTTCTTC. Residues: CASSLAWRGGYNEQFF.